Sequencing of this TCR beta chain was carried out in a study of CD8 T cell repertoires and HIV-1 epitope variants. Background on the study: Twenty-five autologous and known Gag and Nef epitope variant peptides each stimulated T cells separately. Tested: three Gag epitope families, Nef HW9 and YT9. T cells were cultured for 10 days with cytokines added on days 3 and 7.

Profiling relied on immunoSEQ multiplex PCR, and the TCRdb table lists in-frame clones only, not all of them. The table lists a few thousand clones, around 69% of them singletons. V shed 3 bases and J shed 0 bases, with 6 bases lying between them. This CDR3 is 14 amino acids long. Germline values: CDR1 LNHDA, CDR2 SQIVND (reference sequence). Points on this clone: The antigen remains unidentified.

Sequencing input: cultured CD8+ T cells derived from PBMCs. This TCR was sampled from a male donor with HIV. The chain couples TRBV19 to TRBJ1-3; D is undetermined. CDR3 coding DNA: TGTGCCAGTAGTATGGGGAGCTCTGGAAACACCATATATTTT. Translation gives CASSMGSSGNTIYF. Filled out from reference TRBV19 and TRBJ1-3, the complete variable domain reads DGGITQSPKYLFRKEGQNVTLSCEQNLNHDAMYWYRQDPGQGLRLIYYSQIVNDFQKGDIAEGYSVSREKKESFPLTVTSAQKNPTAFYLCASSMGSSGNTIYFGEGSWLTVV.